The 9 T cell receptor beta chains reported below all come from one sample, sequenced in a study of PD-L1 blockade in urothelial cancer. Time point specified: peripheral blood 6 weeks after treatment start. Method: immunoSEQ multiplex PCR; TCRdb's copy keeps in-frame clones and lacks some. The table has fewer than 85,000 clones, about nine tenths seen once. This sample comprised PBMCs, obtained around atezolizumab (anti-PD-L1) treatment. These TCRs come from a man between 60 and 70 years old with urothelial cancer.

This CDR3 reads CASSLGTETEAFF. Here the CDR3 DNA reads TGTGCCAGCAGCTTAGGGACAGAAACAGAAGCTTTCTTT. This chain connects TRBV11-2 to TRBJ1-1; D may be TRBD1 (6 bases). The ends were cut back, 1 base at V and 8 bases at J, with 11 bases in the middle. Per germline, CDR1 SGHAT and CDR2 FQNNGV. The CDR3 covers 13 residues.

This sequence joins TRBV2 and TRBJ2-7, with TRBD2 matching 9 bases. With 4 bases clipped from V and 0 bases from J, the junction kept 1 base outside the gene matches. The CDR3 is made up of 14 amino acids. Germline CDR1 is SNHLY and CDR2 is FYNNEI. CDR3 protein: CASSVAGASYEQYF. CDR3 coding DNA: TGTGCCAGCAGTGTAGCGGGGGCCTCCTACGAGCAGTACTTC.

Here the CDR3 reads CASSIRPRAGYEQYF. Written as DNA, the CDR3 is TGTGCCAGTAGTATCCGCCCGAGGGCGGGCTACGAGCAGTACTTC. The V gene is TRBV19, the J gene TRBJ2-7; weak D call: TRBD2 (5 bases). Germline V gene lookup returns CDR1 LNHDA and CDR2 SQIVND (reference sequence). Trimming removed 3 bases from V and 3 bases from J, with 15 bases in between. The CDR3 is 15 residues long.

The chain joins TRBV30 to TRBJ1-4; 7 bases fit TRBD1. V shed 1 base, J shed 8 bases, and the junction held 10 bases outside the gene matches. The germline V gene encodes CDR1 GTSNPN and CDR2 SVGIG (reference sequence). CDR3 length: 15 residues. The DNA of the CDR3 is TGTGCCTGGAGTGCAAACAGGGGCTCAAAAGAAAAACTGTTTTTT. This codes for CAWSANRGSKEKLFF. Combining the CDR3 with reference TRBV30 and TRBJ1-4 gives the whole variable domain SQTIHQWPATLVQPVGSPLSLECTVEGTSNPNLYWYRQAAGRGLQLLFYSVGIGQISSEVPQNLSASRPQDRQFILSSKKLLLSDSGFYLCAWSANRGSKEKLFFGSGTQLSVL.

This clone appeared a few times. The rearrangement uses TRBV30 and TRBJ1-5; D uncertain. This CDR3 contains 13 residues. Germline V gene data show CDR1 as GTSNPN and CDR2 as SVGIG (reference sequence). Trimming removed 3 bases at V and 6 bases at J, with 12 bases between. CDR3 nucleotides: TGTGCCTGGAGCAAAACAGAGGGTCAGCCCCAGCATTTT. Encoded protein: CAWSKTEGQPQHF.

The rearrangement links TRBV11-1 to TRBJ1-1; 8 positions match TRBD1. The CDR3 has 15 amino acids. Trimming took 6 bases from V and 2 from J; bases not matched to a gene: 8. CDR1 and CDR2 (germline): SGHAT, FQDESV (reference sequence). The CDR3 reads CASRQSTGANTEAFF. DNA for the CDR3: TGTGCCAGCAGGCAATCGACAGGGGCAAACACTGAAGCTTTCTTT.

This chain links TRBV19 with TRBJ1-2, with D possibly being TRBD1 (6 bases). The germline V and J ends were trimmed by 6 bases and 2 bases, with 10 bases remaining between them. This CDR3 has 13 amino acids. The V gene's germline CDR1 is LNHDA and CDR2 SQIVND (reference sequence). In DNA form, the CDR3 reads TGTGCCAGTAGCAAACAGGGAAACTATGGCTACACCTTC. Protein product: CASSKQGNYGYTF.

The V call is TRBV4-2, the J call TRBJ2-2, with a possible D match to TRBD1 (5 bases). Trimming cost V 0 bases and J 7 bases, with 12 bases left between them. The length of the CDR3 is 15 residues. The germline gives CDR1 LGHNA, CDR2 YNFKEQ. CDR3 residues: CASSQDGRVGGELFF. The CDR3 region has the DNA TGTGCCAGCAGCCAAGATGGCAGGGTGGGCGGGGAGCTGTTTTTT.

V and J are TRBV5-1 and TRBJ1-2; D possibly corresponds to TRBD1 (5 bases). Per the germline V gene, CDR1 is SGHRS and CDR2 is YFSETQ. Trimming left V 2 bases short and J 3 bases short, with 8 bases between. The CDR3 is 13 residues long. The CDR3 DNA follows: TGCGCCAGCAGCTTACAGGTTCACTATGGCTACACCTTC. Residues: CASSLQVHYGYTF.